This T cell receptor (beta chain) was found in a study of blood T cell repertoires in COVID-19. Assay used: immunoSEQ multiplex PCR; TCRdb lists only in-frame clones, some missing. The sample records just over 300,000 clones, around 89% being singletons. V was clipped by 3 bases and J by 1 base; unmatched bases: 17. The germline V gene has CDR1 SGHRS and CDR2 YFSETQ. The CDR3 consists of 20 residues. The TCR comes from a woman aged 18 to 35 with acute COVID-19. This rearrangement joins TRBV5-1 to TRBJ2-2; 8 positions agree with TRBD2. The sample comprised PBMCs or T cells enriched from blood (not recorded which). The DNA of the CDR3 is TGCGCCAGCAGCTCTACACCGGGACTAGGAGAGCTAGTGAACACCGGGGAGCTGTTTTTT. Its translation: CASSSTPGLGELVNTGELFF.